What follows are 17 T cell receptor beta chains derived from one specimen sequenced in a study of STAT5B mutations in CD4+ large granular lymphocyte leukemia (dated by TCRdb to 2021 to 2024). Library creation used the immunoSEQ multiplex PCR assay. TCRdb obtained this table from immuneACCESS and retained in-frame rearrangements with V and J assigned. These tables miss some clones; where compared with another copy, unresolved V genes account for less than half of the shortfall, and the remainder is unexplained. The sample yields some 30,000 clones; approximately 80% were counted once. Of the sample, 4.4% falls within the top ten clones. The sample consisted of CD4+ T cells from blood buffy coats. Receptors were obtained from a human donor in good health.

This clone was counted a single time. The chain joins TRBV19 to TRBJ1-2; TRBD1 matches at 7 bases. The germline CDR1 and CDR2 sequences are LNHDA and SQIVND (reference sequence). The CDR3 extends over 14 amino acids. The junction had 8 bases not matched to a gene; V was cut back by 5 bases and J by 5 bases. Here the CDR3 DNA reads TGTGCCAGTAGTTCAACCGGGACAGTATATGGCTACACCTTC. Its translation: CASSSTGTVYGYTF.

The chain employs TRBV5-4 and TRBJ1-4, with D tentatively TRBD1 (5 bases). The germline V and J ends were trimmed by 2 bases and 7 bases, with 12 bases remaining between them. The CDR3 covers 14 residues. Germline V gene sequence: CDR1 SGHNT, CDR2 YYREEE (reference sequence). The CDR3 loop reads CASSFRGEGEKLFF. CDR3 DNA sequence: TGTGCCAGCAGCTTCAGAGGGGAGGGTGAAAAACTGTTTTTT.

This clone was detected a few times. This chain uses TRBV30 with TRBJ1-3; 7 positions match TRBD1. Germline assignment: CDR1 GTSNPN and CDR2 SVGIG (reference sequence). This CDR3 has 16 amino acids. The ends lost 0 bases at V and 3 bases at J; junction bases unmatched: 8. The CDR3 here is CAWSVPGRGLGNTIYF. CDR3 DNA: TGTGCCTGGAGTGTCCCGGGGAGGGGGCTTGGAAACACCATATATTTT.

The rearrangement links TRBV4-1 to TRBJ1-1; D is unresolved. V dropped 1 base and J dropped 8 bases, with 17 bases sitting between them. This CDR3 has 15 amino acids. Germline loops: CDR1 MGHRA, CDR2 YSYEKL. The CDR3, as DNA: TGCGCCAGCAGCCAAGCCTGGACTTCTGGGTGGGAAGCTTTCTTT. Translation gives CASSQAWTSGWEAFF.

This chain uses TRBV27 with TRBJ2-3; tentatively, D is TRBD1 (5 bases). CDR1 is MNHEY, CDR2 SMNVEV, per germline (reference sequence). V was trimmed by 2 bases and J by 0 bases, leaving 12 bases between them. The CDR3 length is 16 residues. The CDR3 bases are TGTGCCAGCAGTTTAAAGGGGTGGTCTAGCACAGATACGCAGTATTTT. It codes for CASSLKGWSSTDTQYF.

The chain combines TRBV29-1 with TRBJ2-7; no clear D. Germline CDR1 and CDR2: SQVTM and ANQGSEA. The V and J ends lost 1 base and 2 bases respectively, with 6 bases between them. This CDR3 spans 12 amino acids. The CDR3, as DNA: TGCAGCGTTGAAGTGCCTCCCTACGAGCAGTACTTC. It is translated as CSVEVPPYEQYF.

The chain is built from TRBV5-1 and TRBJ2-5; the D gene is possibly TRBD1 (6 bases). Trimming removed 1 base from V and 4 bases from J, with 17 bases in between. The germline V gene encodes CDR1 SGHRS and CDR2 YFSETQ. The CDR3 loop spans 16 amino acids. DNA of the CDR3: TGCGCCAGCAGCTTGCGGGACACAAGGTTAGGAGAGACCCAGTACTTC. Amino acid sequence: CASSLRDTRLGETQYF.

The CDR3 nucleotides are TGTGCCAGCAGTGAACTAGCGGAGACGAAATACCGCACAGATACGCAGTATTTT. The encoded protein is CASSELAETKYRTDTQYF. This chain links TRBV2 with TRBJ2-3, with 7 bases fitting TRBD2. The V segment lost 2 bases and the J segment 1 base; nucleotides outside the gene matches: 12. This CDR3 contains 18 residues. Germline V gene data show CDR1 as SNHLY and CDR2 as FYNNEI.

CDR3 DNA sequence: TGTGCCAGCAGCTTAGTGTCAGATGAAGCTTTCTTT. Residues: CASSLVSDEAFF. The chain recombines TRBV11-2 with TRBJ1-1; D not resolved. The CDR3 extends over 12 amino acids. V lost 1 base and J 7 bases, leaving 7 bases between the germline ends. Germline values: CDR1 SGHAT, CDR2 FQNNGV.

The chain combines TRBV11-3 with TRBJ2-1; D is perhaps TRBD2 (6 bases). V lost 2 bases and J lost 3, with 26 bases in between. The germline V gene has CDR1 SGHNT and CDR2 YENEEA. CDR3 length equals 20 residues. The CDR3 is CASSLPSAQAGRTFYNEQFF. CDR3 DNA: TGTGCCAGCAGCTTACCATCTGCACAAGCGGGCCGGACGTTCTACAATGAGCAGTTCTTC. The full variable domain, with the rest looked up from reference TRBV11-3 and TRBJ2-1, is EAGVVQSPRYKIIEKKQPVAFWCNPISGHNTLYWYLQNLGQGPELLIRYENEEAVDDSQLPKDRFSAERLKGVDSTLKIQPAELGDSAVYLCASSLPSAQAGRTFYNEQFFGPGTRLTVL.

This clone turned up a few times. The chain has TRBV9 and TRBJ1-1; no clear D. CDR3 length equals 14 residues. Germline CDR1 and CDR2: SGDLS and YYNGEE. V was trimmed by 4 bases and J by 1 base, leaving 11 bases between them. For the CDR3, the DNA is TGTGCCAGCAGCCCCTTGGGAGGGAACACTGAAGCTTTCTTT. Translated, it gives CASSPLGGNTEAFF.

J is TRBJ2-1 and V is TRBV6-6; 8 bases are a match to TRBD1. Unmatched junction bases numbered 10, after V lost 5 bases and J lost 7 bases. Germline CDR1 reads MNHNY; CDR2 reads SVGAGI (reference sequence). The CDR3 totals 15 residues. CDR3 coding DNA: TGTGCCAGCAGTCCCCGAGACAGGGGAGGTAATGAGCAGTTCTTC. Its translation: CASSPRDRGGNEQFF.

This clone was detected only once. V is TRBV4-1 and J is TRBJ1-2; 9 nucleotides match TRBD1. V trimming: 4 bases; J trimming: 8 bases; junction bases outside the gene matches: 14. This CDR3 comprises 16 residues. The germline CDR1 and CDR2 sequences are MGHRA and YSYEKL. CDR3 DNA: TGCGCCAGCAGCCTCAATATCGGGGACAGGGTAGGAGGCTACACCTTC. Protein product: CASSLNIGDRVGGYTF.

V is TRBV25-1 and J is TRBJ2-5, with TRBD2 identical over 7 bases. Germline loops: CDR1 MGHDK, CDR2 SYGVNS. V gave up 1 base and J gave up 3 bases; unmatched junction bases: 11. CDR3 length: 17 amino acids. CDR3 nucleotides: TGTGCCAGCAGTGAATGGGTCTCTGGGACTACGAAAGAGACCCAGTACTTC. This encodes CASSEWVSGTTKETQYF.

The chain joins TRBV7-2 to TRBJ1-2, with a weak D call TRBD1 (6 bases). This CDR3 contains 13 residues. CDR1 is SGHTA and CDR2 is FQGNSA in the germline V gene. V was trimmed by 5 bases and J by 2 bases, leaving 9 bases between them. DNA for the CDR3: TGTGCCAGCAGCCCCAGGGGAAACTATGGCTACACCTTC. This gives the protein CASSPRGNYGYTF.

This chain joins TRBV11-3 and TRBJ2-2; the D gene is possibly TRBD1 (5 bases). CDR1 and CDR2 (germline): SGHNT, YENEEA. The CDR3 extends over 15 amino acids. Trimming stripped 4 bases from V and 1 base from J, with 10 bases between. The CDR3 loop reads CASSWSTGNTGELFF. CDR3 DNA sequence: TGTGCCAGCAGCTGGTCAACAGGGAACACCGGGGAGCTGTTTTTT.

Here the CDR3 reads CSVEPRTSSYEQFF. The CDR3 DNA is TGCAGCGTTGAGCCCCGGACTAGCAGCTATGAGCAGTTCTTC. The chain links TRBV29-1 to TRBJ2-1; 8 bases match TRBD2. The ends lost 3 bases at V and 8 bases at J; junction bases unmatched: 9. The length of the CDR3 is 14 residues. Germline-derived CDR1 and CDR2 are SQVTM and ANQGSEA.